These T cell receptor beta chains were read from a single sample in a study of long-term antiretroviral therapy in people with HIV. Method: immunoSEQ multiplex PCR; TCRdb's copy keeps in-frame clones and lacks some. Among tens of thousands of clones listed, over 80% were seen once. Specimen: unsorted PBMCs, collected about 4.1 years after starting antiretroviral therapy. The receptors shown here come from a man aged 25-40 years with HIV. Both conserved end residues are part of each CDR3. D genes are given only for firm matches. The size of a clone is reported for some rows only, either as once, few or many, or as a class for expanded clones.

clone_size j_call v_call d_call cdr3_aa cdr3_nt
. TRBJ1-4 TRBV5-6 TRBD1 CASSYGTANEKLFF TGTGCCAGCAGCTATGGGACAGCTAATGAAAAACTGTTTTTT
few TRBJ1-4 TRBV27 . CASSFRGAEEKLFF TGTGCCAGCAGTTTTAGGGGGGCGGAGGAAAAACTGTTTTTT
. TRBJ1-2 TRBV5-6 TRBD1 CASSMTGGDYGYTF TGTGCCAGCAGCATGACAGGGGGGGACTATGGCTACACCTTC
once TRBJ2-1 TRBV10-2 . CASSGEGSEQFF TGCGCCAGCAGTGGTGAGGGCTCAGAGCAGTTCTTC
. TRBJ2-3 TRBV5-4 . CASSYGTDTQYF TGTGCCAGCAGCTACGGGACAGATACGCAGTATTTT
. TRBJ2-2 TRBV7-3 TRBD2 CASSLSSGGAYEAGELFF TGTGCCAGCAGCTTAAGTAGCGGGGGGGCCTATGAAGCCGGGGAGCTGTTTTTT
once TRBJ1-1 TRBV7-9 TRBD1 CASSLTGTGVTEAFF TGTGCCAGCAGCTTAACCGGGACAGGGGTGACTGAAGCTTTCTTT
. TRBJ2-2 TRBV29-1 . CSVLTGEGTGELFF TGCAGCGTGTTGACAGGGGAGGGCACCGGGGAGCTGTTTTTT
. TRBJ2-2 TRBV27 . CASSRSPDSYRGTGELFF TGTGCCAGCAGCCGTTCTCCCGACAGCTATAGGGGCACCGGGGAGCTGTTTTTT
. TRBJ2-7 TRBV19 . CASSAQGKPLLFYEQYF TGTGCCAGTAGTGCTCAGGGAAAGCCTCTACTTTTCTACGAGCAGTACTTC
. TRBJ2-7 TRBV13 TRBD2 CASAAGVTTYEQYF TGTGCCAGCGCTGCGGGGGTAACCACCTACGAGCAGTACTTC
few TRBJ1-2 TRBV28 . CASSLQDLSYGYTF TGTGCCAGCAGTCTTCAGGACCTAAGCTATGGCTACACCTTC
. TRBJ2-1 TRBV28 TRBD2 CASRREGDYNEQFF TGTGCCAGCAGGCGGGAGGGAGACTACAATGAGCAGTTCTTC
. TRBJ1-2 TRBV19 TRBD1 CASSWTKGAYGYTF TGTGCCAGTAGTTGGACAAAGGGGGCCTATGGCTACACCTTC
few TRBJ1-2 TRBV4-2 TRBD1 CASSQDPQGAYGYTF TGTGCCAGCAGCCAAGATCCGCAGGGGGCTTATGGCTACACCTTC
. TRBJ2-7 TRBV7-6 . CASSSAQAGQYF TGTGCCAGCAGCTCCGCCCAGGCGGGGCAGTACTTC
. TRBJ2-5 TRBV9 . CASSSVGGGVETQYF TGTGCCAGCAGCAGCGTAGGAGGGGGCGTGGAGACCCAGTACTTC
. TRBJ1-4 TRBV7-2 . CASSFRPGTENEKLFF TGTGCCAGCAGCTTCCGGCCCGGGACGGAGAATGAAAAACTGTTTTTT
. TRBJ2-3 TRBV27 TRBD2 CASSGLAGVPDTQYF TGTGCCAGCAGTGGACTAGCGGGAGTCCCAGATACGCAGTATTTT
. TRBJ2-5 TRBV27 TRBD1 CASSYTGTGRQTQYF TGTGCCAGCAGTTACACCGGGACAGGGCGACAGACCCAGTACTTC
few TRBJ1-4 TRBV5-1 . CASSLAATNEKLFF TGCGCCAGCAGCTTGGCAGCAACTAATGAAAAACTGTTTTTT
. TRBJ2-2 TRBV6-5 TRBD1 CASSYAWTGFTGELFF TGTGCCAGCAGTTACGCGTGGACAGGGTTCACCGGGGAGCTGTTTTTT
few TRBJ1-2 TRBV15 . CATSRDRGRGYGYTF TGTGCCACCAGCAGAGATAGGGGCAGGGGCTATGGCTACACCTTC
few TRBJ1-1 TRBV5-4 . CASSLDFNTEAFF TGTGCCAGCAGCTTGGACTTCAACACTGAAGCTTTCTTT
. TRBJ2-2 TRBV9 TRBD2 CASSPPGLAGVMGGELFF TGTGCCAGCAGCCCTCCGGGACTAGCGGGAGTCATGGGCGGGGAGCTGTTTTTT
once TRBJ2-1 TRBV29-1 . CSVDKRVRVLLNEQFF TGCAGCGTTGATAAGCGGGTGCGGGTACTGCTCAATGAGCAGTTCTTC
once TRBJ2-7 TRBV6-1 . CASSEGRAYYYEQYF TGTGCCAGCAGTGAGGGGCGGGCCTACTACTACGAGCAGTACTTC
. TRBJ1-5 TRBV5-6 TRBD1 CASSFTGGAQPQHF TGTGCCAGCAGCTTTACAGGGGGCGCCCAGCCCCAGCATTTT
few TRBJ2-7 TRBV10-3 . CAISEPGGSYEQYF TGTGCCATCAGTGAGCCGGGTGGCTCCTACGAGCAGTACTTC